This T cell receptor beta chain was recorded in a study of high-grade serous ovarian cancer treatment subgroups. Study findings and constraints: CDR1 and CDR2 were left unanalyzed; analyses focused on CDR3. TCR relatedness rose with neoantigen level and trended with mutation load.

This CDR3 spans 15 amino acids. V was cut by 3 bases and J by 6 bases, with 18 bases left in between. Germline V lookup: CDR1 MDHEN, CDR2 SYDVKM. Regarding this clone: Its cognate antigen is unknown.

The table came from immunoSEQ multiplex PCR; TCRdb's copy has only in-frame clones and leaves some out. The table has under 3,000 clones, over 70% seen once. Tumor samples were obtained before definitive surgery or chemotherapy. Sequencing used tumor tissue. This chain links TRBV28 with TRBJ2-7; tentatively, D is TRBD2 (6 bases). This sequence originates from a human donor with high-grade serous ovarian cancer. DNA for the CDR3: TGTGCCAGCAGTTTTGGTGGGAGGCCACCACTCGAGCAGTACTTC. Translating it yields CASSFGGRPPLEQYF.